This TCR beta chain is drawn from a study of blood T cell repertoires in COVID-19. Repertoires were generated with immunoSEQ multiplex PCR, while TCRdb's copy carries only in-frame clones and drops some. The sample includes more than 300,000 clones, 85% to 95% of them seen just once. Assignment of participants to cohorts was predicated upon participant-reported clinical history. V was shortened by 0 bases and J by 0 bases, with 19 bases between the two germline ends. This CDR3 contains 19 residues. From germline, CDR1 is SSHAT and CDR2 FNYEAQ (reference sequence). The sequencing sample was made of PBMCs or T cells enriched from blood (not recorded which). The sequence derives from a woman aged 25-40 years who had been exposed to COVID-19. The chain uses TRBV7-7 and TRBJ2-3, with a tentative D call TRBD2 (6 bases). CDR3 protein: CASSLAWGLELTSTDTQYF. The CDR3 bases are TGTGCCAGCAGCTTAGCATGGGGACTTGAACTCACTAGCACAGATACGCAGTATTTT.